This TCR beta chain was recorded in a study of T cells in narcolepsy (dated by TCRdb to about 2018). In terms of the full investigation: Patients with narcolepsy type 1 or type 2 (NT1, NT2) were enrolled in the study together with healthy control donors. To look for autoreactive T cells in narcolepsy patients that target self-antigens of hypocretin neurons (hypocretin, TRIB2), the study used TCR Vbeta sequencing to follow clonotypes in blood and CSF. Broader findings and caveats from the paper: Certain blood memory CD4+ repertoires from patients and controls had no sequences that matched autoreactive T cell clones. Autoreactive clonotypes were reported to be detected serially in the blood of the same patients and of different patients, but not in the blood of healthy controls. Plots comparing CSF and blood CD4+ T cell clonotypes from the same patient highlighted HCRT-specific and TRIB2-specific autoreactive clonotypes. Patients and controls had similar numbers of sequenced blood memory CD4+ clonotypes, with averages of 38,000 to 50,000 in patients and 30,000 to 35,000 in controls.

Memory CD4+ T cells were sorted ex vivo from peripheral blood of narcolepsy patients and healthy controls for TCR Vbeta sequencing. The germline V gene supplies CDR1 SNHLY and CDR2 FYNNEI. Inclusive of the bounding cysteine and phenylalanine, the CDR3 is 16 residues long. The read is trimmed to its CDR3 DNA, 48 bases read in frame from base 1. After removal of 8 bases from V and 4 bases from J, the junction retains 10 bases not matched to a gene. Libraries were made using the immunoSEQ multiplex PCR assay. TCRdb took over this immuneACCESS table, retaining in-frame rearrangements with V and J assigned. Such tables are incomplete; in checked studies, under half of the missing clones stem from an unresolved V gene, and the remainder is unexplained. The sample table holds about 27,000 clones, of which 75% to 85% were seen once. Under 3.5% of the sample is taken by the ten largest. Points on this clone: There is no known antigen for this receptor. The input lacks base qualities; no much larger clone sits a single base away.

The chain is assembled from TRBV2 and TRBJ2-1, with TRBD2 identical over 11 junction bases. Source material: CD45RA- memory CD4+ T cells from PBMCs. What the cell subset or site label conveys for this sample: memory T cells sorted ex vivo from peripheral blood. The clonotype was recovered from a human donor with narcolepsy. The CDR3 reads as follows: CASRLGLAAGYNEQFF. The nucleotides read TGTGCCAGCCGTCTGGGACTAGCGGCGGGTTACAATGAGCAGTTCTTC.